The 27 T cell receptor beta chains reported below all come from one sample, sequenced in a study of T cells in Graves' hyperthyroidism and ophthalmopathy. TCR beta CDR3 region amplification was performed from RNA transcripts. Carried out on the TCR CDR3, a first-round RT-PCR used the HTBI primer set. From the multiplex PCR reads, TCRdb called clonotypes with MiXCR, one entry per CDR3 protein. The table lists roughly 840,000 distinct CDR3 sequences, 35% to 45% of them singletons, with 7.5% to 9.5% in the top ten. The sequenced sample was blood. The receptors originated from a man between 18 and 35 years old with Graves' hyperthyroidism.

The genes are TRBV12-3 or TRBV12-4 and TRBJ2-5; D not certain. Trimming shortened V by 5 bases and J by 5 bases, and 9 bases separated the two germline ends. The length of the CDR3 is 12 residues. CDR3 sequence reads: CASSNVGETQYF. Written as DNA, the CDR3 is TGTGCCAGCAGTAATGTGGGGGAGACCCAGTACTTC.

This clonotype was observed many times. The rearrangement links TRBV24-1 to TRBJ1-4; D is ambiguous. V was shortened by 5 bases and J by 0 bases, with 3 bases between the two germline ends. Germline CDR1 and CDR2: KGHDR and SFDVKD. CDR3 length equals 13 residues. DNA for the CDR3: TGTGCCACCAGTGGGGCAACTAATGAAAAACTGTTTTTT. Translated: CATSGATNEKLFF.

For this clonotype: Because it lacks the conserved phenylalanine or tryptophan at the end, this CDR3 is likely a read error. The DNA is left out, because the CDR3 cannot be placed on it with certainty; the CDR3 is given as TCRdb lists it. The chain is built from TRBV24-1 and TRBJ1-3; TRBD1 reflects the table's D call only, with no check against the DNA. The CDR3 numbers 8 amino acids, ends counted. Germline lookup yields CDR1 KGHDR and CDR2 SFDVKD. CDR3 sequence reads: CATSDPGT.

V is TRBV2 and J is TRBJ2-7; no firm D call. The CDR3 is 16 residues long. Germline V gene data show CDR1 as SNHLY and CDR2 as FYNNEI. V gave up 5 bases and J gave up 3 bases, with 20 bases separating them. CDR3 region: CASSFNANEGFYEQYF. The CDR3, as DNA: TGTGCCAGCAGTTTTAATGCCAACGAAGGGTTCTACGAGCAGTACTTC. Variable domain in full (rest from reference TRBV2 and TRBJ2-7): EPEVTQTPSHQVTQMGQEVILRCVPISNHLYFYWYRQILGQKVEFLVSFYNNEISEKSEIFDDQFSVERPDGSNFTLKIRSTKLEDSAMYFCASSFNANEGFYEQYFGPGTRLTVT.

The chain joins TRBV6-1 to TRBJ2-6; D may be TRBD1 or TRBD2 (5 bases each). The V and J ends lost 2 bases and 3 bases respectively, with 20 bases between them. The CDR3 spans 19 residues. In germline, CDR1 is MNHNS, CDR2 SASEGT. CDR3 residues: CASSESQRGPRFGANVLTF. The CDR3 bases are TGTGCCAGCAGTGAAAGTCAGAGGGGCCCGAGGTTTGGGGCCAACGTCCTGACTTTC.

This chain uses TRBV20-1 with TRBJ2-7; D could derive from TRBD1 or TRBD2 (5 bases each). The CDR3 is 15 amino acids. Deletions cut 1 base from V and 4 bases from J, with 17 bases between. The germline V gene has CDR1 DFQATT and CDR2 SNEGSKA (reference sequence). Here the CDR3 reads CSARGTGTFLYEQYF. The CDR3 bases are TGCAGTGCTAGAGGGACCGGGACCTTTCTGTACGAGCAGTACTTC.

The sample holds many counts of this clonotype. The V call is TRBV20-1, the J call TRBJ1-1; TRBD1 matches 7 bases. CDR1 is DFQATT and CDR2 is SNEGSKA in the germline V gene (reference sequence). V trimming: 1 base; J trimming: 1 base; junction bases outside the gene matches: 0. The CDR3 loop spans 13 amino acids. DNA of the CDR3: TGCAGTGCTAGAGGGGACAGGAACACTGAAGCTTTCTTT. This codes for CSARGDRNTEAFF.

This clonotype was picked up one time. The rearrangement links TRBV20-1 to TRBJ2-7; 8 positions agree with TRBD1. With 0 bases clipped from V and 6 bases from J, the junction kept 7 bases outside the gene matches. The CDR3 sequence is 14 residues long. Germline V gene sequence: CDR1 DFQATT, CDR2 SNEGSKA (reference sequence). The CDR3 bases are TGCAGTGCTAGAGACTACCGGACAGGGAGCGAGCAGTACTTC. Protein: CSARDYRTGSEQYF.

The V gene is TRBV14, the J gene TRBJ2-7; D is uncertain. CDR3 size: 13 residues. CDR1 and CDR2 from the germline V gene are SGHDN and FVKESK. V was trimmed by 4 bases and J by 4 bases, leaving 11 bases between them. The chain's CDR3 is CASSRDLGYEQYF. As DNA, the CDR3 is TGTGCCAGCAGCCGAGATCTAGGGTACGAGCAGTACTTC.

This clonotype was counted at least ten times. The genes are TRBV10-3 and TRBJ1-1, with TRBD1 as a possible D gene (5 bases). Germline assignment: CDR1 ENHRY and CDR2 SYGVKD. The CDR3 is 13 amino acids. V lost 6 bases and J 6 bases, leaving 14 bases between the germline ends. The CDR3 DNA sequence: TGTGCCATCAGCCGAGGGGATTATCCTGAAGCTTTCTTT. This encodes CAISRGDYPEAFF.

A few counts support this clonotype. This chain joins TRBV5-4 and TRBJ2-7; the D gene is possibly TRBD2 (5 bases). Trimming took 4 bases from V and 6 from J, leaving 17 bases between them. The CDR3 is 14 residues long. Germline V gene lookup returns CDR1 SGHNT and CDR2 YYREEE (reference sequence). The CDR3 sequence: CASSPEVGKGEQYF. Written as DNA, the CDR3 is TGTGCCAGCAGCCCGGAGGTAGGAAAGGGCGAGCAGTACTTC.

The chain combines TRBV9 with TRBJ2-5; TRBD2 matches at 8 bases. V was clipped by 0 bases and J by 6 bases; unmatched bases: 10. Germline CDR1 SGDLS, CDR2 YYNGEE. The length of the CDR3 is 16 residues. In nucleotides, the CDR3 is TGTGCCAGCAGCGTAGACGCGCGGGGGGACTATAAGACCCAGTACTTC. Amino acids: CASSVDARGDYKTQYF.

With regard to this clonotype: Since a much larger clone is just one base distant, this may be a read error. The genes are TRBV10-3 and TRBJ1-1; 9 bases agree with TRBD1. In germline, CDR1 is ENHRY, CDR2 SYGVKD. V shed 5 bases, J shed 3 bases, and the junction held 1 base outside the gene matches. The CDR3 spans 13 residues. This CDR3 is CAISWTGDTEAFF. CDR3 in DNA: TGTGCCATCAGTTGGACAGGGGACACTGAAGCTTTCTTT.

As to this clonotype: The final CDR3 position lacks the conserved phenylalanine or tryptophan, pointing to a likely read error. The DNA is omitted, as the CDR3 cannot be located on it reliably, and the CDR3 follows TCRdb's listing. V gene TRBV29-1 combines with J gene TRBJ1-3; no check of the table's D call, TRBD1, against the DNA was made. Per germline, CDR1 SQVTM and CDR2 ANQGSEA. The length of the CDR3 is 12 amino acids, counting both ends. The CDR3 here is CSSTARVGGALS.

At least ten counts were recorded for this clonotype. As DNA, the CDR3 is TGTGCCAGCAGCGACCACAAGAATTCACCCCTCCACTTT. Its protein is CASSDHKNSPLHF. This sequence joins TRBV2 and TRBJ1-6, with no clear D. The V gene lost 6 bases and the J gene lost 7 bases, with 10 bases spanning the gap. The CDR3 contains 13 residues. From germline, CDR1 is SNHLY and CDR2 FYNNEI. The full variable domain, with the rest looked up from reference TRBV2 and TRBJ1-6, is EPEVTQTPSHQVTQMGQEVILRCVPISNHLYFYWYRQILGQKVEFLVSFYNNEISEKSEIFDDQFSVERPDGSNFTLKIRSTKLEDSAMYFCASSDHKNSPLHFGNGTRLTVT.

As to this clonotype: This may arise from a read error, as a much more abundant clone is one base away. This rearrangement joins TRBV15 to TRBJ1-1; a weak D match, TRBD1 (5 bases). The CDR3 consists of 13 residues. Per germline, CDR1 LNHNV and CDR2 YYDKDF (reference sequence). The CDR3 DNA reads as TGTGCCACCAGCCGGGACGCGAACACTGGAGCTTTCTTT. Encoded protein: CATSRDANTGAFF.

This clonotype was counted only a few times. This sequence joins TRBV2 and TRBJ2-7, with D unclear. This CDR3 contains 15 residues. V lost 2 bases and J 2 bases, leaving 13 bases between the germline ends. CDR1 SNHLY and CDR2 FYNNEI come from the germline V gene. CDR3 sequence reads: CASSERYSSAYEQYF. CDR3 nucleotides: TGTGCCAGCAGTGAAAGGTACAGCTCTGCCTACGAGCAGTACTTC.

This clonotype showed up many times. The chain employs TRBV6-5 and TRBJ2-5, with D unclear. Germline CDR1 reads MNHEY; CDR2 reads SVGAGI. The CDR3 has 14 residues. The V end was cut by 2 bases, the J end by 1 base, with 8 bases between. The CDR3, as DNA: TGTGCCAGCAGTTACCGGCGGTTCCAAGAGACCCAGTACTTC. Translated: CASSYRRFQETQYF.

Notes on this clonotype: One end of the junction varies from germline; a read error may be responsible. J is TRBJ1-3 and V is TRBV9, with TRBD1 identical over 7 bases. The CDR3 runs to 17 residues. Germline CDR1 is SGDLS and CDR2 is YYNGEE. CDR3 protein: CASSFWTGVSSGNTTYF. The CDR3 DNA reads TGTGCCAGCAGCTTCTGGACAGGCGTAAGCTCTGGAAACACCACATATTTT. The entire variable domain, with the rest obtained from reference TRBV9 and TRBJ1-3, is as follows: DSGVTQTPKHLITATGQRVTLRCSPRSGDLSVYWYQQSLDQGLQFLIQYYNGEERAKGNILERFSAQQFPDLHSELNLSSLELGDSALYFCASSFWTGVSSGNTTYFGEGSWLTVV.

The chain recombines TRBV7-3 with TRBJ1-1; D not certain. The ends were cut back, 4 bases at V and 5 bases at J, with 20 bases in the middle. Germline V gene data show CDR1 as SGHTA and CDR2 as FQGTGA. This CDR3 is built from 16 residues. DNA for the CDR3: TGTGCCAGCAGCTCGGGTCCCGACGTAAGTCGTACTGAAGCTTTCTTT. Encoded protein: CASSSGPDVSRTEAFF.

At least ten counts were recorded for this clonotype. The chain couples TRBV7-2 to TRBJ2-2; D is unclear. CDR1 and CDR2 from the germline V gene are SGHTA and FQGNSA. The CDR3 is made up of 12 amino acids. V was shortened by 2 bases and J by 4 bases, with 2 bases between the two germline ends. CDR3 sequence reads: CASSLFTGELFF. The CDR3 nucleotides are TGTGCCAGCAGCTTATTCACCGGGGAGCTGTTTTTT.

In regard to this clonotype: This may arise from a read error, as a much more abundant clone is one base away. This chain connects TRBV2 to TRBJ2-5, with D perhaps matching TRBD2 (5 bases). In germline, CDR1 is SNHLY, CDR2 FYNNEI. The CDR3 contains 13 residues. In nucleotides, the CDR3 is TGTGCCAGCAGCGTAGGAGACGGGGAGACCCGGTACTTC. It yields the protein CASSVGDGETRYF.

This CDR3 is CASSPRRATEAFF. The CDR3 bases are TGTGCCAGCAGTCCCCGGCGGGCTACTGAAGCTTTCTTT. The gene calls are TRBV19 and TRBJ1-1; D not certain. CDR1 and CDR2 (germline): LNHDA, SQIVND (reference sequence). Trimming pared 9 bases from V and 5 bases from J, leaving 16 bases between. The CDR3 is made up of 13 amino acids.

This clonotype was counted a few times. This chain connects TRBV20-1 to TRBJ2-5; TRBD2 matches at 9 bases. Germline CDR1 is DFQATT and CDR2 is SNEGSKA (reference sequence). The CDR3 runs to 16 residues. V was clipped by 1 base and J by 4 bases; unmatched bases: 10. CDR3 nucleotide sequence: TGCAGTGCTAGAGCTTTAGCGGGAGCCGCAGGAGAGACCCAGTACTTC. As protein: CSARALAGAAGETQYF.

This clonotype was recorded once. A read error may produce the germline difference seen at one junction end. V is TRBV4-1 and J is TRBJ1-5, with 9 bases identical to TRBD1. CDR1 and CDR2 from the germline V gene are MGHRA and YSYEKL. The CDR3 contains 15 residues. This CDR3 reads CASSQFGQGRNRQHF. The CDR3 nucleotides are TGTGCCAGCAGCCAATTCGGACAGGGGCGGAATCGCCAGCATTTT.

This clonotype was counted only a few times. CDR3 coding DNA: TGTGCCAGCCCGGGAAACTATGGCTACACCTTC. It encodes CASPGNYGYTF. The chain couples TRBV12-3 or TRBV12-4 to TRBJ1-2; D remains ambiguous. V shed 8 bases and J shed 2 bases, with 6 bases lying between them. CDR3 length: 11 residues.

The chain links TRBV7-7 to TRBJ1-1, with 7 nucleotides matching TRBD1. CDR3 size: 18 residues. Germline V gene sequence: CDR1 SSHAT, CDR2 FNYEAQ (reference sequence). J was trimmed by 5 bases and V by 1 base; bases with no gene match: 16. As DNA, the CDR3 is TGTGCCAGCAGCTTAGAGGCCCAAATACAGGGGCTGGGGACTGAAGCTTTCTTT. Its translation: CASSLEAQIQGLGTEAFF.